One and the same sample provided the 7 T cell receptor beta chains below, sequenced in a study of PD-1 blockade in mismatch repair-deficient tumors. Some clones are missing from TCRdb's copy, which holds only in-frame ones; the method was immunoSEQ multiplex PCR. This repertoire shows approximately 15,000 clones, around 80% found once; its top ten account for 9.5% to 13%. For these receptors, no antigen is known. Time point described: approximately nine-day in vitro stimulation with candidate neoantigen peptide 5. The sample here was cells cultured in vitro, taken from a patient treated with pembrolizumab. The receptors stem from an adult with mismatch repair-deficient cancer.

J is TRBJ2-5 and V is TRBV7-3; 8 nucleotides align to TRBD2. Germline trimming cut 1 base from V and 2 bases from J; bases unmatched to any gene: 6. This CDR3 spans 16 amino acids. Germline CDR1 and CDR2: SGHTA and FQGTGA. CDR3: CASSLNPLAGQETQYF. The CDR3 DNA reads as TGTGCCAGCAGCTTAAATCCCCTAGCGGGTCAAGAGACCCAGTACTTC.

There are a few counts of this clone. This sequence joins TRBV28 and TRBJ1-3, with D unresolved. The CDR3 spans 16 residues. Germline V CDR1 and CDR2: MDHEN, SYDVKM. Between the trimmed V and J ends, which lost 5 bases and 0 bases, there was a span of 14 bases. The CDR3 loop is CASSPPGLSSGNTIYF. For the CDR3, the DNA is TGTGCCAGCAGTCCTCCCGGACTGTCCTCTGGAAACACCATATATTTT.

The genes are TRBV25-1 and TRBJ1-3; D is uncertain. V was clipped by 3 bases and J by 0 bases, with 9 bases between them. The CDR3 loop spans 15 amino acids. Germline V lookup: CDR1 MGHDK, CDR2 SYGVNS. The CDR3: CASSEGIDSGNTIYF. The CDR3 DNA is TGTGCCAGCAGTGAGGGGATAGACTCTGGAAACACCATATATTTT.

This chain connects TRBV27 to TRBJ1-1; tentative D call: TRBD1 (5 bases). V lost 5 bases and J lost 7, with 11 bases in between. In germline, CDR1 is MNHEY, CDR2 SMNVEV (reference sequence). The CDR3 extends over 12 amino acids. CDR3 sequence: CASSPRGLEAFF. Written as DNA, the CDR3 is TGTGCCAGCAGTCCCCGGGGACTTGAAGCTTTCTTT.

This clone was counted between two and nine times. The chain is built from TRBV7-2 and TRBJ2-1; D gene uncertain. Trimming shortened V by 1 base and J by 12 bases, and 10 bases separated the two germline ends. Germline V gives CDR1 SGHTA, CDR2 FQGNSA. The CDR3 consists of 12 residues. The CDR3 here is CASSLEAPTQFF. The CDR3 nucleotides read TGTGCCAGCAGCTTAGAAGCCCCTACGCAGTTCTTC.

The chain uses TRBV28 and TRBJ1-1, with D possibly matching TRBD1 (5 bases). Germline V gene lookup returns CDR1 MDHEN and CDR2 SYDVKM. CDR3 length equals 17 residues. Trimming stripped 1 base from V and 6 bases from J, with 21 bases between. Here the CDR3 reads CASSLSVGVLRSAEAFF. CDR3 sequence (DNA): TGTGCCAGCAGTTTATCGGTAGGGGTGCTGAGGAGCGCTGAAGCTTTCTTT.

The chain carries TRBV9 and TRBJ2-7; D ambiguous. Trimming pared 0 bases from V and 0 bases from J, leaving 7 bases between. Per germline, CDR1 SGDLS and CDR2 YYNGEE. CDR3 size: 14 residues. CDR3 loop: CASSVEYNSYEQYF. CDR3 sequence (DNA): TGTGCCAGCAGCGTAGAGTACAACTCCTACGAGCAGTACTTC. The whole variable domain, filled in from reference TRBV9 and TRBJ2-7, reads DSGVTQTPKHLITATGQRVTLRCSPRSGDLSVYWYQQSLDQGLQFLIQYYNGEERAKGNILERFSAQQFPDLHSELNLSSLELGDSALYFCASSVEYNSYEQYFGPGTRLTVT.